These T cell receptor beta chains were read from a single sample in a study of early T cells in non-severe SARS-CoV-2 infection. TCRdb itself ran the 5' RACE reads through MiXCR, one entry per CDR3 protein. The sample holds about 76,000 distinct CDR3 sequences; 15% to 19% are singletons and the top ten take approximately 12%. Sequencing used whole blood. These receptors were collected from an adult who was a healthcare worker with PCR-confirmed SARS-CoV-2 infection or an uninfected control (not recorded which). CDR3s include the opening cysteine and the closing phenylalanine or tryptophan. The order of the fields is V gene, J gene, CDR3 protein.

TRBV7-3,TRBJ2-5,CASSLRGAETQYF
TRBV30,TRBJ1-1,CAWSRQGVTEAFF
TRBV6-5,TRBJ2-2,CASSHPVAENTGELFF
TRBV6-6,TRBJ1-6,CASTDPGGSPLHF
TRBV12-3/TRBV12-4,TRBJ2-4,CASSSLAGVRNIQYF
TRBV29-1,TRBJ2-3,CSVESIFAGADTQYF
TRBV19,TRBJ2-1,CASSIAQAGGYNEQFF
TRBV4-1,TRBJ1-2,CASRPQGQSYGYTF
TRBV19,TRBJ1-5,CASERQGSNQPQHF
TRBV14,TRBJ2-7,CASSQDGAVARAFAYEQYF
TRBV4-3,TRBJ2-5,CASSQDKGHQETQYF
TRBV7-8,TRBJ2-3,CASSPPDGTDTQYF
TRBV20-1,TRBJ2-7,CSAQRGQAYEQYF
TRBV12-3/TRBV12-4,TRBJ2-3,CASSLSSGQESSGGHTDTQYF
TRBV12-3/TRBV12-4,TRBJ1-5,CASSSDRDSFSNQPQHF
TRBV6-6,TRBJ1-1,CASSYTETALSTEAFF
TRBV27,TRBJ1-5,CASSNGRTGSQPQHF
TRBV29-1,TRBJ2-3,CSNGGGANTDTQYF
TRBV21-1,TRBJ2-7,CASSKKPSGRVYEQYF
TRBV21-1,TRBJ2-7,CASSKDRQGRTYEQYF
TRBV7-7,TRBJ2-1,CASSPGMGATVYNEQFF
TRBV28,TRBJ1-4,CASSFGGGGEKLFF
TRBV19,TRBJ2-6,CATSGPYSSGANVLTF
TRBV28,TRBJ2-5,CASSLAGTGLAETQYF
TRBV20-1,TRBJ1-4,CSAAYGEPSREKLFF
TRBV6-5,TRBJ2-7,CASSSWEQAYEQYF
TRBV6-2/TRBV6-3,TRBJ2-7,CASSYTTGREQYF
TRBV18,TRBJ1-4,CASSPGQGYTNEKLFF
TRBV4-3,TRBJ2-1,CASSQEAVSYNEQFF
TRBV4-1,TRBJ2-1,CASSHKRGGNEQFF
TRBV29-1,TRBJ2-5,CSVAGREETQYF
TRBV11-3,TRBJ2-5,CASSLGDVEQETQYF
TRBV19,TRBJ1-5,CASSMISINQPQHF
TRBV20-1,TRBJ2-5,CSASRGRVGETQYF
TRBV24-1,TRBJ2-1,CATSDPGQGHNEQFF
TRBV5-4,TRBJ2-1,CASSLRTKPFNEQFF
TRBV7-2,TRBJ2-1,CASSPPGTGYEQFF
TRBV11-3,TRBJ2-7,CASSLGGLAGANYEQYF
TRBV7-9,TRBJ1-2,CASSFRDRVFDGYTF
TRBV13,TRBJ1-1,CASNFGPMNTEAFF